A selection of T cell receptor beta chains follows, all from one sample in a study of blood T cells in healthy people across ages. MiXCR was run by TCRdb on the 5' RACE reads, yielding one entry per CDR3 protein. The sample has hundreds of thousands of distinct CDR3 sequences, 55% to 75% seen once. The source material was blood. The receptors shown here come from a man aged 25-45 years in good health. Both conserved end residues are part of each CDR3. The D gene is left open where the match is weak. Rows give clone size only sometimes, using once, few, many, or a class for an expanded clone.

V gene	clone size	J gene	D gene	CDR3 DNA	CDR3 protein
TRBV6-6	few	TRBJ1-2	NA	TGTGCCAGCAAAACCTTTGATGGCTACACCTTC	CASKTFDGYTF
TRBV6-2/TRBV6-3	NA	TRBJ1-4	NA	TGTGCCAGCAGTTACGTCGGGAGATCCGGTGAAAAACTGTTTTTT	CASSYVGRSGEKLFF
TRBV27	few	TRBJ2-5	NA	TGTGCCAGCAGTAAGGTCACCAACGACCAAGAGACCCAGTACTTC	CASSKVTNDQETQYF
TRBV20-1	NA	TRBJ1-4	TRBD1	TGCAGTGGACGGGACAGCCTTAATGAAAAACTGTTTTTT	CSGRDSLNEKLFF
TRBV20-1	NA	TRBJ1-1	NA	TGCAGTGCTAGATTCAGGGAGCGAGAAGCTTTCTTT	CSARFREREAFF
TRBV12-3/TRBV12-4	NA	TRBJ1-5	TRBD1	TGTGCCAGCAGTTTTTTGGGACAGAATCAGCCCCAGCATTTT	CASSFLGQNQPQHF
TRBV9	NA	TRBJ2-7	NA	TGTGCCAGCAGCGTCGGGGCGCGTTCCTACGAGCAGTACTTC	CASSVGARSYEQYF
TRBV29-1	few	TRBJ1-2	NA	TGCAGCGTTGGGCAGGGTAGTCCTGGCTACACCTTC	CSVGQGSPGYTF
TRBV6-2/TRBV6-3	NA	TRBJ1-2	TRBD1	TGTGCCAGCAGGGCACAGGGGGCGGGAGGCTACACCTTC	CASRAQGAGGYTF
TRBV5-5	few	TRBJ2-6	NA	TGTGCCAGCAGCTTGGATCTTACGCTCGGGGCCAACGTCCTGACTTTC	CASSLDLTLGANVLTF
TRBV12-3/TRBV12-4	NA	TRBJ1-2	NA	TGTGCCAGCAGTGTAGGAAGGGTACTAGATGGCTACACCTTC	CASSVGRVLDGYTF
TRBV9	few	TRBJ1-2	NA	TGTGCCAGCACCCGGGTCGACTATGGCTACACCTTC	CASTRVDYGYTF
TRBV20-1	few	TRBJ2-1	NA	TGCAGTGCCACCGGCCTGGGACTGTCGATTGAGCAGTTCTTC	CSATGLGLSIEQFF
TRBV7-2	NA	TRBJ2-3	TRBD2	TGTGCTAGCAGCTTGCTAGCGGGAGTGACAGATACGCAGTATTTT	CASSLLAGVTDTQYF
TRBV5-1	NA	TRBJ1-1	NA	TGCGCCAGCAGCTTGGAGGACCATGAGGGGGCTTTCTTT	CASSLEDHEGAFF
TRBV21-1	NA	TRBJ1-2	NA	TGTGCCATCTCCGAAGAGCTCTGTGGGGGCTACACCTTC	CAISEELCGGYTF
TRBV28	NA	TRBJ2-7	TRBD1	TGTGCCAGCTCGAACAGGGGTTTCACCGAGCAGTACTTC	CASSNRGFTEQYF
TRBV11-1	NA	TRBJ2-3	NA	TGTGCCAGCGGGGACCCTTCCGGCACAGATACGCAGTATTTT	CASGDPSGTDTQYF
TRBV27	few	TRBJ1-2	NA	TGTGCCAGCAGTCCAAAACAGAACTATGGCTACACCTTC	CASSPKQNYGYTF
TRBV28	NA	TRBJ2-5	NA	TGTGCCAGCAGTTTATCCCTCCTGACTCAAGAGACCCAGTACTTC	CASSLSLLTQETQYF
TRBV27	few	TRBJ2-1	TRBD2	TGTGCCAGCAGTTCTCGTCTAGCGGGAGTAGGCTACAATGAGCAGTTCTTC	CASSSRLAGVGYNEQFF
TRBV15	NA	TRBJ2-5	NA	TGTGCCACCAGCAGAGGGGGCGCCGGTGAAGAGACCCAGTACTTC	CATSRGGAGEETQYF
TRBV10-3	NA	TRBJ2-1	NA	TGTGCCATCAGTGGCAGCGTTAGCTCCTACAATGAGCAGTTCTTC	CAISGSVSSYNEQFF
TRBV21-1	NA	TRBJ1-5	NA	TGTGCCAGCAGCAAAGGGGACACCCGGGATCAGCCCCAGCATTTT	CASSKGDTRDQPQHF
TRBV2	NA	TRBJ2-2	NA	TGTGCCAGCATTGTAGACCGGGCCGGGGAGCTGTTTTTT	CASIVDRAGELFF
TRBV7-2	NA	TRBJ2-3	NA	TGTGCCAGCAGCTTAGGAGGGTGGGCAGATACGCAGTATTTT	CASSLGGWADTQYF
TRBV28	NA	TRBJ1-2	NA	TGTGCCAGCAGCCCGTCGTGGGAGTCTTACTATGGCTACACCTTC	CASSPSWESYYGYTF
TRBV5-1	once	TRBJ1-2	NA	TGCGCCAGCAGCTTGCAAATGTTTGGATATGATGGCTACACCTTC	CASSLQMFGYDGYTF
TRBV29-1	NA	TRBJ1-1	NA	TGCAGTGCTTGGGGGGGCAGGCGTGACACTGAAGCTTTCTTT	CSAWGGRRDTEAFF
TRBV18	NA	TRBJ2-1	NA	TGTGCCAGCTCACTCCGCAGGGAGCAGAATGAGCAGTTCTTC	CASSLRREQNEQFF
TRBV29-1	NA	TRBJ2-5	NA	TGCAGCGTTGCTGGTTCCTGGGAGACCCAGTACTTC	CSVAGSWETQYF
TRBV3-1	NA	TRBJ1-2	NA	TGTGCCAGCAGCCAAGACGGGTCCTATGGCTACACCTTC	CASSQDGSYGYTF
TRBV5-1	NA	TRBJ1-6	NA	TGCGCCAGCAGCTTGGCCGTATCAACCTCGGCCCTCCACTTT	CASSLAVSTSALHF
TRBV13	once	TRBJ1-2	NA	TGTGCCAGCGGTGCTCGGGGGTGGGAAAACTATGGCTACACCTTC	CASGARGWENYGYTF